A selection of T cell receptor beta chains follows, all from one sample in a study of T-cell reconstitution after alpha-beta-depleted transplantation in children. TCRdb fed the PCR reads into MiXCR, producing one record per CDR3 protein. The sample yields about 140,000 distinct CDR3 sequences, about 9% seen once. Sequenced here: PBMCs, mostly from graft donor cells, sampled 180 days after TCRalphabeta/CD19-depleted stem cell transplant. These receptors were obtained from a female patient between 2 and 10 years old who had a stem cell transplant for congenital amegakaryocytic thrombocytopenia, so the T cells may come from the graft donor. CDR3s include the opening cysteine and the closing phenylalanine or tryptophan. The order of the fields is D gene, V gene, J gene, clone size, CDR3 DNA, CDR3 protein. A D gene is named only where the DNA matches it firmly. Clone size is stated in some rows and not others, as once, few, many or a class when expanded.

d_gene: NA; v_gene: TRBV12-3/TRBV12-4; j_gene: TRBJ2-7; abundance: many; CDR3nt: TGTGCCAGCAGTTTATACGGGGCACAGTACTTC; CDR3aa: CASSLYGAQYF
d_gene: TRBD2; v_gene: TRBV5-5; j_gene: TRBJ2-6; abundance: many; CDR3nt: TGTGCCAGCAGCTTTAGCGGGAGAAATGGGGCCAACGTCCTGACTTTC; CDR3aa: CASSFSGRNGANVLTF
d_gene: TRBD1; v_gene: TRBV19; j_gene: TRBJ2-4; abundance: few; CDR3nt: TGTGCCAGTACCACGGGACTAACAGGGGGCGACATTCAGTACTTC; CDR3aa: CASTTGLTGGDIQYF
d_gene: TRBD1; v_gene: TRBV11-2; j_gene: TRBJ2-7; abundance: NA; CDR3nt: TGTGCCAGCAGCCTGATAACCGTGACCGGGACAGGGGCACGTGAGCAGTACTTC; CDR3aa: CASSLITVTGTGAREQYF
d_gene: TRBD1; v_gene: TRBV5-1; j_gene: TRBJ1-2; abundance: few; CDR3nt: TGCGCCAGCAGCTTGGTGACAGGGCGGATTCCCTATGGCTACACCTTC; CDR3aa: CASSLVTGRIPYGYTF
d_gene: NA; v_gene: TRBV5-1; j_gene: TRBJ2-7; abundance: many; CDR3nt: TGCGCCAGCAGCTTGGGGACTGTCTCCTACGAGCAGTACTTC; CDR3aa: CASSLGTVSYEQYF
d_gene: NA; v_gene: TRBV30; j_gene: TRBJ2-2; abundance: once; CDR3nt: TGTGCCTGGAGTGGTGCGGATATCTACGGGGAGCTGTTTTTT; CDR3aa: CAWSGADIYGELFF
d_gene: NA; v_gene: TRBV20-1; j_gene: TRBJ2-7; abundance: many; CDR3nt: TGCAGTGCTGCTGCGGGGAGCGGGCGCTACGAGCAGTACTTC; CDR3aa: CSAAAGSGRYEQYF
d_gene: NA; v_gene: TRBV7-9; j_gene: TRBJ2-3; abundance: many; CDR3nt: TGTGCCAGCAGCTTACAGGGCAGTCACACAGATACGCAGTATTTT; CDR3aa: CASSLQGSHTDTQYF
d_gene: TRBD1; v_gene: TRBV5-1; j_gene: TRBJ2-7; abundance: many; CDR3nt: TGCGCCAGCAGCTCGCCAGGAACAGGGGGCTACTCCTACGAGCAGTACTTC; CDR3aa: CASSSPGTGGYSYEQYF
d_gene: NA; v_gene: TRBV28; j_gene: TRBJ2-4; abundance: many; CDR3nt: TGTGCCAGCAGTTTATGGGTCACCCAAGCCAAAAACATTCAGTACTTC; CDR3aa: CASSLWVTQAKNIQYF
d_gene: TRBD2; v_gene: TRBV7-9; j_gene: TRBJ2-1; abundance: few; CDR3nt: TGTGCCAGCAGCCCCTCGGGGGGAAGTGGTGAGCAGTTCTTC; CDR3aa: CASSPSGGSGEQFF
d_gene: NA; v_gene: TRBV6-1; j_gene: TRBJ1-5; abundance: NA; CDR3nt: TGTGCCAGCAGCCAATACCAGGGCCCCAATCAGCCCCAGCATTTT; CDR3aa: CASSQYQGPNQPQHF
d_gene: NA; v_gene: TRBV5-1; j_gene: TRBJ1-5; abundance: few; CDR3nt: TGCGCCAGCAGCTTGGCGGGTCCCCCTTTTTCGAGCAATCAGCCCCAGCATTTT; CDR3aa: CASSLAGPPFSSNQPQHF
d_gene: TRBD2; v_gene: TRBV20-1; j_gene: TRBJ2-5; abundance: NA; CDR3nt: TGCAGTGCTAGCCATCCTAGCGGGAGGGCGGAGACCCAGTACTTC; CDR3aa: CSASHPSGRAETQYF
d_gene: NA; v_gene: TRBV21-1; j_gene: TRBJ1-1; abundance: many; CDR3nt: TGTGCCAGCAGCAAAGAGGCGCAATTTGAAGCTTTCTTT; CDR3aa: CASSKEAQFEAFF
d_gene: TRBD1; v_gene: TRBV5-5; j_gene: TRBJ1-6; abundance: many; CDR3nt: TGTGCCAGCAGCTTGGCGGACAGGGTGGACAATTCACCCCTCCACTTT; CDR3aa: CASSLADRVDNSPLHF
d_gene: NA; v_gene: TRBV19; j_gene: TRBJ2-3; abundance: many; CDR3nt: TGTGCCAGTAGTATTTCCTCAGATACGCAGTATTTT; CDR3aa: CASSISSDTQYF
d_gene: NA; v_gene: TRBV20-1; j_gene: TRBJ2-7; abundance: many; CDR3nt: TGCAGTGCTAGTAGGCCCTCCGGGACCTACGAGCAGTACTTC; CDR3aa: CSASRPSGTYEQYF
d_gene: NA; v_gene: TRBV19; j_gene: TRBJ1-3; abundance: many; CDR3nt: TGTGCCAGTAGTATAGTCCCCGGGACACTTTCTGGAAACACCATATATTTT; CDR3aa: CASSIVPGTLSGNTIYF
d_gene: NA; v_gene: TRBV14; j_gene: TRBJ2-3; abundance: many; CDR3nt: TGTGCCAGCAGCCAAGCTGGGGCTGGCTGGAATACGCAGTATTTT; CDR3aa: CASSQAGAGWNTQYF
d_gene: NA; v_gene: TRBV20-1; j_gene: TRBJ2-1; abundance: few; CDR3nt: TGCAGTGCTCGGATGACGAAGACCAGCTCCTACAATGAGCAGTTCTTC; CDR3aa: CSARMTKTSSYNEQFF
d_gene: NA; v_gene: TRBV12-3/TRBV12-4; j_gene: TRBJ2-3; abundance: NA; CDR3nt: TGTGCCAGCAGTTTTTGGGCCCACAGGGTAGATACGCAGTATTTT; CDR3aa: CASSFWAHRVDTQYF
d_gene: TRBD2; v_gene: TRBV20-1; j_gene: TRBJ2-1; abundance: NA; CDR3nt: TGCAGTGCTCCTTTCTCCGGGACTAGCCGCCATGAGCAGTTCTTC; CDR3aa: CSAPFSGTSRHEQFF
d_gene: NA; v_gene: TRBV5-1; j_gene: TRBJ2-2; abundance: many; CDR3nt: TGCGCCAGCTTCCTCGGGCAGGGGCTCACCGGGGAGCTGTTTTTT; CDR3aa: CASFLGQGLTGELFF
d_gene: TRBD2; v_gene: TRBV5-1; j_gene: TRBJ2-2; abundance: many; CDR3nt: TGCGCCAGCAGCTCCCGCTTTCTAGCGGCGAACACCGGGGAGCTGTTTTTT; CDR3aa: CASSSRFLAANTGELFF
d_gene: NA; v_gene: TRBV4-1; j_gene: TRBJ1-1; abundance: many; CDR3nt: TGCGCCAGCAGCCAAGAGTGGGTTGACACTGAAGCTTTCTTT; CDR3aa: CASSQEWVDTEAFF
d_gene: NA; v_gene: TRBV5-1; j_gene: TRBJ1-2; abundance: NA; CDR3nt: TGCGCCAGCAGCTTGGGGACGGGATCACGCATCTATGGCTACACCTTC; CDR3aa: CASSLGTGSRIYGYTF
d_gene: NA; v_gene: TRBV11-2; j_gene: TRBJ2-4; abundance: many; CDR3nt: TGTGCCACCCACGGGGTGGGGCGAAACATTCAGTACTTC; CDR3aa: CATHGVGRNIQYF
d_gene: NA; v_gene: TRBV6-1; j_gene: TRBJ1-6; abundance: many; CDR3nt: TGTGCCAGCAGTGAATTTTATCGGGGTAATTCACCCCTCCACTTT; CDR3aa: CASSEFYRGNSPLHF
d_gene: NA; v_gene: TRBV12-3/TRBV12-4; j_gene: TRBJ1-5; abundance: few; CDR3nt: TGTGCCAGCAGTTCCCACCCGGACAGTAAGGTGGTTCAGCCCCAGCATTTT; CDR3aa: CASSSHPDSKVVQPQHF
d_gene: TRBD2; v_gene: TRBV20-1; j_gene: TRBJ2-7; abundance: many; CDR3nt: TGCAGTGCCAGGGCGGAGGGCGGGGGCTCCTACGAGCAGTACTTC; CDR3aa: CSARAEGGGSYEQYF
d_gene: NA; v_gene: TRBV20-1; j_gene: TRBJ2-4; abundance: many; CDR3nt: TGCAGTGCCAGAAAGGGGACTTGGGGCAAAAACATTCAGTACTTC; CDR3aa: CSARKGTWGKNIQYF
d_gene: NA; v_gene: TRBV29-1; j_gene: TRBJ1-1; abundance: few; CDR3nt: TGCAGCGTTGTCGGCAGAATGAACACTGAAGCTTTCTTT; CDR3aa: CSVVGRMNTEAFF
d_gene: TRBD1; v_gene: TRBV20-1; j_gene: TRBJ2-3; abundance: NA; CDR3nt: TGCAGTCCGGGACAGGGGGCGACAACAGATACGCAGTATTTT; CDR3aa: CSPGQGATTDTQYF
d_gene: TRBD2; v_gene: TRBV20-1; j_gene: TRBJ2-7; abundance: many; CDR3nt: TGCAGTGCTTCCCTCGGGAGGCACTACGAGCAGTACTTC; CDR3aa: CSASLGRHYEQYF
d_gene: TRBD2; v_gene: TRBV28; j_gene: TRBJ2-3; abundance: NA; CDR3nt: TGTGCCAGCAGTTTCGCGGGAGGGATAGCAGATACGCAGTATTTT; CDR3aa: CASSFAGGIADTQYF
d_gene: TRBD1; v_gene: TRBV6-1; j_gene: TRBJ2-4; abundance: NA; CDR3nt: TGTGCCAGCAGTCAACGGAGACAGGGATGGGATTCTTTAGCCAAAAACATTCAGTACTTC; CDR3aa: CASSQRRQGWDSLAKNIQYF
d_gene: TRBD1; v_gene: TRBV15; j_gene: TRBJ2-3; abundance: many; CDR3nt: TGTGCCACCAGCAGAGAACAGGGGTCCCACACAGATACGCAGTATTTT; CDR3aa: CATSREQGSHTDTQYF
d_gene: NA; v_gene: TRBV20-1; j_gene: TRBJ1-5; abundance: many; CDR3nt: TGCAGTGCTAGTTACGCGAGGCTCAATCAGCCCCAGCATTTT; CDR3aa: CSASYARLNQPQHF
d_gene: NA; v_gene: TRBV7-6; j_gene: TRBJ1-4; abundance: many; CDR3nt: TGTGCCAGCAGCCCGAGCCTGGGAAAACTGTTTTTT; CDR3aa: CASSPSLGKLFF
d_gene: TRBD1; v_gene: TRBV19; j_gene: TRBJ2-1; abundance: few; CDR3nt: TGTGCCAGTAGTATTTCTACCAGGGGGCACAATGAGCAGTTCTTC; CDR3aa: CASSISTRGHNEQFF
d_gene: NA; v_gene: TRBV5-1; j_gene: TRBJ2-3; abundance: many; CDR3nt: TGCGCCAGCAGCTGGCAGGCAGATACGCAGTATTTT; CDR3aa: CASSWQADTQYF
d_gene: NA; v_gene: TRBV10-1; j_gene: TRBJ2-1; abundance: many; CDR3nt: TGCGCCAGCAGTGAGACAAGAGGCGGGATCTCGAATGAGCAGTTCTTC; CDR3aa: CASSETRGGISNEQFF
d_gene: TRBD1; v_gene: TRBV27; j_gene: TRBJ2-7; abundance: NA; CDR3nt: TGTGACAGTCCGGGACAGGGCGTCGGCGAGCAGTACTTC; CDR3aa: CDSPGQGVGEQYF
d_gene: NA; v_gene: TRBV29-1; j_gene: TRBJ1-1; abundance: many; CDR3nt: TGCAGCGTGGCGACAGGGAACACTGAAGCTTTCTTT; CDR3aa: CSVATGNTEAFF
d_gene: NA; v_gene: TRBV18; j_gene: TRBJ2-2; abundance: NA; CDR3nt: TGTGCCAGCTCACTCCGGGTCAGGAACACCGGGGAGCTGTTTTTT; CDR3aa: CASSLRVRNTGELFF
d_gene: TRBD1; v_gene: TRBV12-3/TRBV12-4; j_gene: TRBJ1-2; abundance: many; CDR3nt: TGTGCCAGCAGAAGGACAGGGGGCGACGGCTACACCTTC; CDR3aa: CASRRTGGDGYTF
d_gene: NA; v_gene: TRBV2; j_gene: TRBJ2-1; abundance: many; CDR3nt: TGTGCCAGCAGTGACCCCTACAATGAGCAGTTCTTC; CDR3aa: CASSDPYNEQFF
d_gene: NA; v_gene: TRBV20-1; j_gene: TRBJ2-5; abundance: many; CDR3nt: TGCAGTGCTAGTCCTCAGGGTGGGTACGAGACCCAGTACTTC; CDR3aa: CSASPQGGYETQYF